This T cell receptor beta chain is from a study of cytomegalovirus exposure and HLA in healthy donors. PCR amplification relied on 60 Vbeta primers (plus 13 Jbeta primers). Profiled with immunoSEQ multiplex PCR; TCRdb holds only in-frame clones, not every one. The repertoire holds about 170,000 clones, with roughly 83% as singletons. The TCR was taken from a woman in her forties or fifties in good health and CMV-seronegative. Sequences were obtained from PBMCs.

The CDR3 sequence: CATTSTPERQNSPLHF. CDR3 in DNA: TGTGCCACCACGAGCACCCCCGAGAGGCAGAATTCACCCCTCCACTTT. The chain is built from TRBV19 and TRBJ1-6; D is unclear. Trimming shortened V by 10 bases and J by 7 bases, and 23 bases separated the two germline ends. This CDR3 spans 16 amino acids. Per germline, CDR1 LNHDA and CDR2 SQIVND (reference sequence).